What follows describes a single T cell receptor beta chain. No antigen is known for it. It was the approximately 130-subject validation cohort, separate from the approximately 620-subject first cohort, to which the donors belonged. The sample originates from a study of cytomegalovirus exposure and HLA in healthy donors. About the study: The use of the same platform for the approximately 130 validation repertoires and the 666 first-cohort repertoires was reported by a later analysis.

This CDR3 is built from 15 residues. Germline V lookup: CDR1 SGHTA, CDR2 FQGTGA. V was pared by 1 base and J by 2 bases, with 12 bases between. Whole-study findings and limits: Many donors shared some public TCRs, even though most TCR sequences were rare. Investigators reported over 150 TCR beta chains as tied to cytomegalovirus.

Assay: immunoSEQ multiplex PCR; the TCRdb copy retains only in-frame clones and omits some. The sample consists of tens of thousands of clones, about 93% of them appearing once. This sequence was found in a man younger than 35 in good health and CMV-seronegative. The sample comprised PBMCs. V gene TRBV7-3 combines with J gene TRBJ2-7, with D possibly TRBD1 on 5 matching bases. CDR3 sequence (DNA): TGTGCCAGCAGCTTAAGGCCAGGGTACACCTACGAGCAGTACTTC. This encodes CASSLRPGYTYEQYF. Variable domain in full (rest from reference TRBV7-3 and TRBJ2-7): GAGVSQTPSNKVTEKGKYVELRCDPISGHTALYWYRQSLGQGPEFLIYFQGTGAADDSGLPNDRFFAVRPEGSVSTLKIQRTERGDSAVYLCASSLRPGYTYEQYFGPGTRLTVT.